Given below is one T cell receptor (beta chain) in context. Per germline, CDR1 LNHDA and CDR2 SQIVND (reference sequence). CDR3 size: 15 residues. V was shortened by 3 bases and J by 8 bases, with 17 bases between the two germline ends. This sample is part of a study of T cell responses to AZD1222 COVID-19 vaccine. On the study more broadly: Analysis merged second doses at about 4 or about 12 weeks.

The table came from immunoSEQ multiplex PCR; TCRdb's copy has only in-frame clones and leaves some out. There are around 130,000 clones in the sample; 93% occur only once, and about 0.91% lies in the top ten. Sequences were derived from peripheral blood, sampled on day 0 of AZD1222 vaccination. This chain uses TRBV19 with TRBJ1-5; tentatively, D is TRBD1 (5 bases). This sequence originates from an adult in good health. The CDR3 loop is CASSIREPRREPQHF. In nucleotides, the CDR3 is TGTGCCAGTAGTATCCGGGAGCCCCGCAGGGAGCCCCAGCATTTT.